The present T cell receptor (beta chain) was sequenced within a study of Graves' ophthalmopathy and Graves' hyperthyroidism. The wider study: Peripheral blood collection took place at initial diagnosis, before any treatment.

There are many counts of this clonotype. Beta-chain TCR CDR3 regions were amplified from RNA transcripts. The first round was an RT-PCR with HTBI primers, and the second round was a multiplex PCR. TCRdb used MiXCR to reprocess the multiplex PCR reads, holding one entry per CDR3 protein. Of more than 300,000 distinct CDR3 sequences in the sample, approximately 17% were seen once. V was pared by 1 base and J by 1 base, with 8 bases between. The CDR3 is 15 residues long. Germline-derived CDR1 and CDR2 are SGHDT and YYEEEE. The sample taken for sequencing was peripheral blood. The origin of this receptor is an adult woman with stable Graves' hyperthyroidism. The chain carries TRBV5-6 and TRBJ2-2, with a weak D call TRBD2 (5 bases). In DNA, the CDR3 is TGTGCCAGCAGCTTGCAAGCGGTGAACACCGGGGAGCTGTTTTTT. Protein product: CASSLQAVNTGELFF.